This T cell receptor beta chain was identified during a study of PD-L1 blockade in urothelial cancer. Worth noting for this clone: Its antigen remains unknown.

Points from the study as a whole: Enhanced expansion of tumor-associated blood clones at 3 weeks characterized durable-benefit patients.

The time point denotes: peripheral blood 6 weeks after treatment start. Urothelial carcinoma in patients was locally advanced or metastatic. CDR3 size: 13 residues. From germline, CDR1 is WNHNN and CDR2 SYGVQD (reference sequence). V lost 3 bases and J 5 bases, leaving 10 bases between the germline ends. Some clones are missing from TCRdb's copy, which holds only in-frame ones; the method was immunoSEQ multiplex PCR. This sample has 90,000 to 130,000 clones; around 90% occur once, and the top ten carry about 4%. The V gene is TRBV10-1, the J gene TRBJ1-1, with D perhaps TRBD1 (5 bases). This sample comprised PBMCs, obtained around atezolizumab (anti-PD-L1) treatment. This TCR came from a man in his sixties with urothelial cancer. CDR3 protein: CASSDQGPTEAFF. In DNA form, the CDR3 reads TGCGCCAGCAGTGATCAGGGCCCTACTGAAGCTTTCTTT.